This T cell receptor (beta chain) is from a study of blood T cell repertoires in COVID-19. Background on the study: From T cells, B-cell-depleted T cells, or PBMCs came the material, which was cDNA or gDNA.

TCRdb keeps only in-frame clones here, not all; method: immunoSEQ multiplex PCR. The sample records under 150,000 clones, 80% to 85% being singletons. This clone was detected ten times or more. Trimming took 0 bases from V and 4 from J; bases not matched to a gene: 1. The CDR3 length is 15 residues. CDR1 GTSNPN and CDR2 SVGIG come from the germline V gene (reference sequence). The chain joins TRBV30 to TRBJ2-1, with TRBD2 identical over 12 bases. The source is a woman aged 45-65 years who had been exposed to COVID-19. The sample comprised PBMCs or T cells enriched from blood (not recorded which). CDR3 DNA: TGTGCCTGGAGTGTCCTAGCGGGAGGGTACAATGAGCAGTTCTTC. Translation gives CAWSVLAGGYNEQFF.